Shown below are 29 T cell receptor beta chains from a single sample sequenced in a study of cytotoxic CD8 clonotypes in ibrutinib-treated CLL. Libraries were prepared by immunoSEQ multiplex PCR; TCRdb keeps only in-frame clonotypes and omits some of them. The sample lists about 300,000 clones; approximately 76% were seen once. Sample: PBMCs, taken at disease progression, from a patient treated with ibrutinib. The receptors come from a human donor with chronic lymphocytic leukemia.

This sequence joins TRBV28 and TRBJ2-5; TRBD2 matches at 15 bases. This CDR3 spans 16 amino acids. Germline values: CDR1 MDHEN, CDR2 SYDVKM. V dropped 7 bases and J dropped 5; count of bases not matched to a gene: 8. CDR3: CASIPGLAGGLETQYF. The DNA for the CDR3 is TGTGCCAGCATTCCCGGACTAGCGGGAGGGTTGGAGACCCAGTACTTC.

V usage is TRBV27 and J usage is TRBJ2-2, with D uncertain. Germline V gives CDR1 MNHEY, CDR2 SMNVEV (reference sequence). The CDR3 has 13 residues. Trimming took 6 bases from V and 1 from J, leaving 6 bases between them. The chain's CDR3 is CASRTGNTGELFF. The CDR3 nucleotides are TGTGCCAGCAGAACGGGGAACACCGGGGAGCTGTTTTTT.

The gene calls are TRBV9 and TRBJ2-7; 11 nucleotides align to TRBD2. CDR1 SGDLS and CDR2 YYNGEE come from the germline V gene. V lost 1 base to trimming and J lost 2 bases; unmatched junction nucleotides: 2. The CDR3 extends over 15 amino acids. CDR3: CASSVTSGGTYEQYF. The CDR3 DNA reads TGTGCCAGCAGCGTAACTAGCGGGGGAACCTACGAGCAGTACTTC.

V is TRBV5-1 and J is TRBJ2-3, with TRBD1 matching over 9 bases. V gave up 7 bases and J gave up 1 base; unmatched junction bases: 4. From germline, CDR1 is SGHRS and CDR2 YFSETQ. This CDR3 has 14 residues. The CDR3 DNA is TGCGCCAGCGGGGACAGGGCGGGCACAGATACGCAGTATTTT. Its translation is CASGDRAGTDTQYF.

This rearrangement joins TRBV25-1 to TRBJ1-5; 7 bases agree with TRBD1. This CDR3 spans 14 amino acids. The V segment lost 7 bases and the J segment 0 bases; nucleotides outside the gene matches: 3. Germline-derived CDR1 and CDR2 are MGHDK and SYGVNS. CDR3 region: CASNGTDSNQPQHF. The CDR3 DNA follows: TGTGCCAGCAACGGGACAGATAGCAATCAGCCCCAGCATTTT.

This chain joins TRBV28 and TRBJ2-7, with TRBD1 as a possible D gene (7 bases). The CDR3 covers 11 residues. The V gene's germline CDR1 is MDHEN and CDR2 SYDVKM. Trimming took off 11 bases at V and 9 bases at J, with 17 bases between the two ends. The CDR3 DNA follows: TGTGCCTCCATGATCCAGGGGGGGCAGTACTTC. This codes for CASMIQGGQYF.

Regarding this clone: The sample carries other DNA sequences with the same CDR3. The rearrangement uses TRBV7-2 and TRBJ1-5; D call uncertain. The CDR3 extends over 13 amino acids. The V gene lost 3 bases and the J gene lost 1 base, with 4 bases spanning the gap. Germline CDR1 reads SGHTA; CDR2 reads FQGNSA. The CDR3 reads CASSLDSNQPQHF. The DNA of the CDR3 is TGTGCCAGCAGCTTGGACAGCAATCAGCCCCAGCATTTT.

The rearrangement uses TRBV9 and TRBJ2-3; D is perhaps TRBD1 (5 bases). V was clipped by 3 bases and J by 9 bases, with 14 bases between them. Germline assignment: CDR1 SGDLS and CDR2 YYNGEE. The CDR3 runs to 13 residues. CDR3 DNA sequence: TGTGCCAGCAGCGAGGGGTGGGGAAAAACGCAGTATTTT. Translated, it gives CASSEGWGKTQYF.

This clone was observed a few times. This chain connects TRBV7-9 to TRBJ1-5; possibly TRBD1 for D (5 bases). Trimming left V 5 bases short and J 1 base short, with 12 bases between. CDR1 and CDR2 from the germline V gene are SEHNR and FQNEAQ (reference sequence). This CDR3 is built from 15 residues. CDR3 in DNA: TGTGCCAGCAGCAACACCAGGGACAGCAATCAGCCCCAGCATTTT. Translated: CASSNTRDSNQPQHF. The complete variable domain, with remaining parts taken from reference TRBV7-9 and TRBJ1-5, reads DTGVSQNPRHKITKRGQNVTFRCDPISEHNRLYWYRQTLGQGPEFLTYFQNEAQLEKSRLLSDRFSAERPKGSFSTLEIQRTEQGDSAMYLCASSNTRDSNQPQHFGDGTRLSIL.

The rearrangement uses TRBV2 and TRBJ2-7, with 8 bases lining up with TRBD2. The germline V gene has CDR1 SNHLY and CDR2 FYNNEI. Trimming at V came to 0 bases and at J to 11 bases, leaving 12 bases not matched to a gene. CDR3 length: 15 amino acids. The CDR3, as DNA: TGTGCCAGCAGTGAAGCAGGGCCCCGGGAGGGACTGGAGTACTTC. Translation gives CASSEAGPREGLEYF.

V and J are TRBV18 and TRBJ1-1, with D maybe TRBD1 (6 bases). V was cut by 3 bases and J by 3 bases, with 17 bases left in between. The germline V gene has CDR1 KGHSH and CDR2 LQKENI. The CDR3 has 16 residues. The CDR3 DNA reads TGTGCCAGCTCACCCTATTTGGGGGGGCAGGACACTGAAGCTTTCTTT. Translation: CASSPYLGGQDTEAFF.

V gene TRBV10-3 combines with J gene TRBJ2-6, with 8 bases fitting TRBD1. CDR1 ENHRY and CDR2 SYGVKD come from the germline V gene. CDR3 length: 17 amino acids. The junction had 1 base not matched to a gene; V was cut back by 0 bases and J by 0 bases. CDR3 sequence (DNA): TGTGCCATCAGTGAGTCACAGGGGGTCTCTGGGGCCAACGTCCTGACTTTC. Translating gives CAISESQGVSGANVLTF.

This sequence joins TRBV19 and TRBJ2-7; maybe TRBD1 (5 bases). This CDR3 has 14 amino acids. Germline V gives CDR1 LNHDA, CDR2 SQIVND (reference sequence). Between the trimmed V and J ends, which lost 0 bases and 1 base, there was a span of 7 bases. CDR3 region: CASSIDPGSYEQYF. Written as DNA, the CDR3 is TGTGCCAGTAGTATAGATCCAGGGTCCTACGAGCAGTACTTC.

V gene TRBV11-2 combines with J gene TRBJ2-2; unclear D gene. Germline V gene lookup returns CDR1 SGHAT and CDR2 FQNNGV. V lost 3 bases to trimming and J lost 1 base, with 12 bases between them. This CDR3 is 16 amino acids long. The CDR3, as DNA: TGTGCCAGCAGCTTTAGGCGGAGCCTGAACACCGGGGAGCTGTTTTTT. Encoded protein: CASSFRRSLNTGELFF.

The chain has TRBV9 and TRBJ1-2; 10 bases are a match to TRBD1. CDR1 SGDLS and CDR2 YYNGEE come from the germline V gene. Trimming cost V 3 bases and J 0 bases; bases outside gene matches: 5. The CDR3 is 16 amino acids. The CDR3 reads CASSGDRGPANYGYTF. CDR3 nucleotides: TGTGCCAGCAGCGGCGACAGGGGGCCCGCTAACTATGGCTACACCTTC.

This clone was observed a few times. The V call is TRBV7-8, the J call TRBJ2-7, with D possibly called TRBD1 or TRBD2 (5 bases each). Trimming stripped 5 bases from V and 4 bases from J, with 24 bases between. Germline CDR1 reads SGHVS; CDR2 reads FQNEAQ. There are 17 residues in the CDR3. The CDR3: CASSNTYPRGRAYEQYF. Written as DNA, the CDR3 is TGTGCCAGCAGCAATACTTACCCCCGGGGACGGGCGTACGAGCAGTACTTC.

This chain uses TRBV11-3 with TRBJ2-1; 10 nucleotides align to TRBD1. The CDR3 has 15 amino acids. Germline-derived CDR1 and CDR2 are SGHNT and YENEEA. The V and J ends lost 5 bases and 7 bases, in that order; junction bases with no gene match: 8. The chain's CDR3 is CASSLRQGAGNEQFF. As DNA, the CDR3 is TGTGCCAGCAGCCTACGACAGGGGGCGGGAAATGAGCAGTTCTTC. The variable domain in full, with the rest retrieved from reference TRBV11-3 and TRBJ2-1, is EAGVVQSPRYKIIEKKQPVAFWCNPISGHNTLYWYLQNLGQGPELLIRYENEEAVDDSQLPKDRFSAERLKGVDSTLKIQPAELGDSAVYLCASSLRQGAGNEQFFGPGTRLTVL.

In its sample, this clone was seen once. The chain recombines TRBV4-2 with TRBJ2-5, with a tentative D call TRBD2 (5 bases). The end of the DNA fits TRBJ2-7 better, so the J call may be wrong. CDR3 length equals 16 residues. Germline values: CDR1 LGHNA, CDR2 YNFKEQ. The CDR3 spells CASSQVWTASSYEQYF. CDR3 in DNA: TGTGCCAGCAGCCAAGTTTGGACTGCCAGCTCCTACGAGCAGTACTTC.

V gene TRBV2 combines with J gene TRBJ2-2, with TRBD2 as a possible D gene (5 bases). V dropped 2 bases and J dropped 4 bases, with 14 bases sitting between them. The CDR3 extends over 16 amino acids. CDR1 and CDR2 from the germline V gene are SNHLY and FYNNEI. In DNA, the CDR3 is TGTGCCAGCAGTGAACTTCGGGCGAGGGTCACCGGGGAGCTGTTTTTT. Its protein is CASSELRARVTGELFF.

This clone was found a few times. The chain combines TRBV5-1 with TRBJ2-7; 10 bases are a match to TRBD2. Germline-derived CDR1 and CDR2 are SGHRS and YFSETQ. Trimming cost V 5 bases and J 1 base; bases outside gene matches: 6. The CDR3 spans 15 residues. This CDR3 is CASRQRTSGSYEQYF. Written as DNA, the CDR3 is TGCGCCAGCAGGCAGAGGACTAGCGGATCCTACGAGCAGTACTTC.

The chain recombines TRBV11-1 with TRBJ2-1; 7 bases are a match to TRBD2. The CDR3 runs to 17 residues. Per germline, CDR1 SGHAT and CDR2 FQDESV (reference sequence). Trimming cost V 0 bases and J 9 bases; bases outside gene matches: 14. CDR3 coding DNA: TGTGCCAGCAGCTTAGCCCACAGCGGGGCACCCGTCGGTGAGCAGTTCTTC. Protein sequence: CASSLAHSGAPVGEQFF.

J is TRBJ2-3 and V is TRBV20-1, with 8 bases identical to TRBD2. The CDR3 has 11 residues. The germline V gene encodes CDR1 DFQATT and CDR2 SNEGSKA (reference sequence). V was pared by 5 bases and J by 10 bases, with 5 bases of the junction left unmatched. The CDR3 sequence is CSAPSGGPQYF. CDR3 nucleotide sequence: TGCAGTGCTCCATCGGGGGGGCCGCAGTATTTT.

This chain links TRBV19 with TRBJ1-2; no firm D call. Germline V lookup: CDR1 LNHDA, CDR2 SQIVND (reference sequence). Trimming took 9 bases from V and 0 from J, leaving 11 bases between them. This CDR3 is built from 13 residues. Here the CDR3 DNA reads TGTGCCAGCTCCGGGTTTACTAACTATGGCTACACCTTC. This sequence encodes CASSGFTNYGYTF.

The sample holds a few counts of this clone. The J gene is TRBJ2-7, the V gene TRBV6-6, with D perhaps TRBD2 (6 bases). Germline lookup yields CDR1 MNHNY and CDR2 SVGAGI (reference sequence). The CDR3 runs 13 residues. Between the trimmed V and J ends, which lost 6 bases and 2 bases, there was a span of 11 bases. CDR3 bases: TGTGCCAGCAGCCGGGGACTGACCTACGAGCAGTACTTC. Its protein product is CASSRGLTYEQYF.

The chain has TRBV18 and TRBJ1-2, with D possibly TRBD1 on 6 matching bases. The CDR3 totals 14 residues. Germline CDR1 is KGHSH and CDR2 is LQKENI. Between the trimmed V and J ends, which lost 2 bases and 11 bases, there was a span of 18 bases. The CDR3 DNA reads as TGTGCCAGCTCACCAGAACAGGGCACAAGAGGGTACACCTTC. Protein: CASSPEQGTRGYTF.

The rearrangement links TRBV2 to TRBJ2-7, with 15 bases lining up with TRBD2. Germline V gives CDR1 SNHLY, CDR2 FYNNEI. The length of the CDR3 is 16 residues. Germline trimming cut 4 bases from V and 3 bases from J; bases unmatched to any gene: 4. CDR3 residues: CASSVGTSGRLYEQYF. CDR3 bases: TGTGCCAGCAGTGTCGGGACTAGCGGGAGGCTCTACGAGCAGTACTTC.

This clone was detected a few times. The rearrangement links TRBV7-6 to TRBJ2-5, with 9 nucleotides matching TRBD2. Trimming took 1 base from V and 1 from J; bases not matched to a gene: 4. CDR3 length equals 16 residues. The germline CDR1 and CDR2 sequences are SGHVS and FNYEAQ. CDR3 nucleotide sequence: TGTGCCAGCAGCTTAGAGTCTAGCGGGGCCCAAGAGACCCAGTACTTC. Amino acid sequence: CASSLESSGAQETQYF.

The table lists this clone with a few counts. The rearrangement joins TRBV15 to TRBJ1-2; D call uncertain. The germline V gene has CDR1 LNHNV and CDR2 YYDKDF (reference sequence). The CDR3 sequence is 14 residues long. V was pared by 1 base and J by 2 bases, with 8 bases between. The CDR3 protein is CATSRGRENYGYTF. The DNA of the CDR3 is TGTGCCACCAGCAGAGGACGGGAGAACTATGGCTACACCTTC.

The V and J genes are TRBV19 and TRBJ2-1; TRBD2 agrees at 9 bases. V dropped 4 bases and J dropped 0; count of bases not matched to a gene: 7. The CDR3 has 17 residues. CDR1 and CDR2 from the germline V gene are LNHDA and SQIVND (reference sequence). As DNA, the CDR3 is TGTGCCAGTAGTAAGATAGCGGGGGTGAGCTCCTACAATGAGCAGTTCTTC. Amino acids: CASSKIAGVSSYNEQFF.